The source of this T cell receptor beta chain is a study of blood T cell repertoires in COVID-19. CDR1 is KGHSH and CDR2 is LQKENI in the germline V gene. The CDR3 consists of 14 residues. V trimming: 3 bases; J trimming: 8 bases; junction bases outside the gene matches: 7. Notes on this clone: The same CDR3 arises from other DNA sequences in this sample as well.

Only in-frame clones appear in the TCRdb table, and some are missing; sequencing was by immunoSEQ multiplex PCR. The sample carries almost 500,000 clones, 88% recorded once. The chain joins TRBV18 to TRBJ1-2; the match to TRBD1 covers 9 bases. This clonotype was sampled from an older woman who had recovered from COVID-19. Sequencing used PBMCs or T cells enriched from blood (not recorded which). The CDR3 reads CASSPQGQGGGYTF. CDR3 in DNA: TGTGCCAGCTCACCCCAGGGACAGGGCGGCGGCTACACCTTC.